A selection of T cell receptor beta chains follows, all from one sample in a study of blood T cells in healthy people across ages. Using its own MiXCR run on the 5' RACE reads, TCRdb lists one record per CDR3 protein. Of fewer than 950,000 distinct CDR3 sequences listed, roughly 53% were seen once; the top ten hold about 42%. The sample consisted of blood. The receptors originated from an elderly man in good health. CDR3s leave out the opening cysteine and the closing phenylalanine or tryptophan. Fields, in order: V gene, J gene, CDR3 protein.

TRBV20-1	TRBJ2-7	SARDSRTSGGDQY
TRBV4-1	TRBJ2-2	ASSHPVSGRTGELF
TRBV7-2	TRBJ1-6	ASRRAWQGNSPLH
TRBV12-3/TRBV12-4	TRBJ2-7	ASRLRTGATYEQY
TRBV20-1	TRBJ2-7	SARGSGSGTEQY
TRBV5-1	TRBJ2-7	ASSPPAYEQY
TRBV3-1	TRBJ2-7	ASSYSDRATYEQY
TRBV21-1	TRBJ1-1	ASSKVPGTDYTEAF
TRBV20-1	TRBJ1-1	SADLNLNTEAF
TRBV29-1	TRBJ2-4	SVDGAGANIQY
TRBV24-1	TRBJ2-3	ATSPTNTDTQY
TRBV11-2	TRBJ1-1	ASSLSRPREAF
TRBV11-3	TRBJ2-1	ASASGRYNEQF
TRBV20-1	TRBJ2-7	SARDVTGGYHEQY
TRBV29-1	TRBJ2-2	SVDKGKGTGELF
TRBV29-1	TRBJ2-3	SVATGADTQY
TRBV5-5	TRBJ2-7	ASSLERSSSYEQY
TRBV10-3	TRBJ2-3	AIRDSGGSTSTQY
TRBV7-9	TRBJ2-1	ASSSGQRGNEQF
TRBV9	TRBJ1-6	ASSVSGDNSPLH
TRBV7-9	NA	ASSLGLGQSITYEQY
TRBV5-1	TRBJ1-2	ASRSQGTDYGYT
TRBV29-1	TRBJ1-3	SVAGRLSGNTIY
TRBV12-3/TRBV12-4	TRBJ2-4	ASLDRGSAKNIQY
TRBV2	TRBJ1-2	ASSESPGEYSGYT
TRBV29-1	TRBJ2-5	SVEDGQWEQY
TRBV20-1	TRBJ2-5	SAREAGLALGEQY
TRBV20-1	TRBJ2-7	SASKGMTGQY
TRBV2	TRBJ2-1	ASSIRQGTYNEQF
TRBV29-1	TRBJ2-3	SVLAAPDTQY
TRBV15	TRBJ1-5	ATSRSGTGEGQPQH
TRBV5-1	TRBJ2-1	ASSPGQGLGSSYNEQF
TRBV7-6	TRBJ2-3	ASSPTSDRARDTQY
TRBV5-1	TRBJ1-4	ASRPGPAGEKLF
TRBV27	TRBJ1-6	ASSLWTASYNSPLH
TRBV20-1	TRBJ2-3	SPAQGNTDTQY
TRBV7-2	TRBJ1-1	ASSLDRVNTEAF
TRBV20-1	TRBJ2-3	SASEGDRYAY
TRBV10-3	TRBJ2-5	AISELRGEQY
TRBV6-6	TRBJ2-3	ASSPSGSADTQY
TRBV6-4	TRBJ2-1	ASSDTAYNEQF
TRBV28	TRBJ2-7	ASSLVVGSGRIYEQY
TRBV6-5	NA	ASSYSIAGRSYEQY
TRBV20-1	TRBJ2-1	SVQQGTSGRASEQF
TRBV7-2	TRBJ1-2	ASSGWTDTNYGYT
TRBV12-3/TRBV12-4	TRBJ2-3	ASRARGRVADTQY
TRBV7-9	TRBJ1-2	ASSLHTYYGYT
TRBV7-3	TRBJ2-5	ASSLGGRSEQY
TRBV7-2	TRBJ1-2	ASSFRQGRVYGYT
TRBV6-1	TRBJ2-1	ASSVSPPGAGGRNEQF
TRBV18	TRBJ2-4	ASSRVAGDENIQY
TRBV6-6	TRBJ1-5	ASSYGGGYSNQPQH
TRBV15	NA	ATSRGTGAGETQY
TRBV21-1	TRBJ1-1	ASSMTGDLNTEAF
TRBV29-1	TRBJ1-2	SVQGDGDGYT
TRBV15	TRBJ2-3	ATSRDPSSRLSTDTQY
TRBV12-3/TRBV12-4	TRBJ2-6	ASSLRWGLAGEHSGANVLT
TRBV16	TRBJ2-5	ASSQSGGPQETQY
TRBV20-1	TRBJ1-2	SARGDSSSNYGYT